The 21 T cell receptor beta chains below come from one sample, sequenced in a study of cytomegalovirus exposure and HLA in healthy donors. A multiplex PCR was run with 60 Vbeta primers and 13 Jbeta primers. TCRdb's table, derived via immunoSEQ multiplex PCR, lists solely in-frame clones and lacks some. Among 90,000 to 110,000 clones listed, 81% were seen once. Material: PBMCs. These receptors all stem from a woman aged 30 to 39 in good health and CMV-seronegative.

The chain employs TRBV14 and TRBJ2-7; 7 bases fit TRBD1. The CDR3 is 14 amino acids. Germline values: CDR1 SGHDN, CDR2 FVKESK. Losses at the gene ends were 3 bases for V and 2 bases for J; bases not matched to a gene: 4. The CDR3 here is CASSHRDSPYEQYF. CDR3 coding DNA: TGTGCCAGCAGCCACCGGGACAGCCCCTACGAGCAGTACTTC. The whole variable domain, remainder taken from reference TRBV14 and TRBJ2-7, is EAGVTQFPSHSVIEKGQTVTLRCDPISGHDNLYWYRRVMGKEIKFLLHFVKESKQDESGMPNNRFLAERTGGTYSTLKVQPAELEDSGVYFCASSHRDSPYEQYFGPGTRLTVT.

This sequence joins TRBV5-1 and TRBJ2-7, with TRBD1 matching 11 bases. The CDR3 loop spans 14 amino acids. V was clipped by 4 bases and J by 2 bases; unmatched bases: 2. The germline CDR1 and CDR2 sequences are SGHRS and YFSETQ. The CDR3 here is CASSVGQGAYEQYF. In DNA, the CDR3 is TGCGCCAGCAGCGTGGGACAGGGGGCCTACGAGCAGTACTTC.

The J gene is TRBJ2-1, the V gene TRBV11-3; maybe TRBD1 (5 bases). V lost 4 bases and J 4 bases, leaving 17 bases between the germline ends. CDR1 is SGHNT, CDR2 YENEEA, per germline. The CDR3 contains 16 residues. CDR3 sequence (DNA): TGTGCCAGCAGCTCAGAAAGCAGGGCCTCGTACAATGAGCAGTTCTTC. Translation gives CASSSESRASYNEQFF.

V is TRBV9 and J is TRBJ2-1, with D possibly being TRBD2 (5 bases). The CDR3 is 17 amino acids. The germline V gene has CDR1 SGDLS and CDR2 YYNGEE. Between the trimmed V and J ends, which lost 0 bases and 0 bases, there was a span of 13 bases. The CDR3 loop reads CASSVGLALSSYNEQFF. CDR3 nucleotides: TGTGCCAGCAGCGTAGGGCTAGCACTGAGCTCCTACAATGAGCAGTTCTTC.

The genes are TRBV30 and TRBJ2-3; D is possibly TRBD2 (5 bases). V shed 3 bases and J shed 3 bases, with 19 bases lying between them. The CDR3 runs 16 residues. In germline, CDR1 is GTSNPN, CDR2 SVGIG (reference sequence). CDR3 DNA: TGTGCCTGGAGCGTAAGCCGGGTAGTAGCGACAGATACGCAGTATTTT. Its protein product is CAWSVSRVVATDTQYF.

The gene calls are TRBV11-3 and TRBJ2-1; TRBD1 matches at 8 bases. Germline CDR1 and CDR2: SGHNT and YENEEA. V lost 5 bases and J lost 12; bases outside the gene matches: 9. CDR3 length: 13 amino acids. This chain's CDR3 is CASSPRQGQAQFF. The DNA of the CDR3 is TGTGCCAGCAGCCCCAGACAGGGGCAGGCGCAGTTCTTC.

The chain links TRBV6-1 to TRBJ2-1; 9 bases are shared with TRBD2. V lost 3 bases and J lost 8; bases outside the gene matches: 17. The CDR3 covers 18 residues. Germline loops: CDR1 MNHNS, CDR2 SASEGT. The DNA of the CDR3 is TGTGCCAGCAGTGATGCTAGCGGGAATCGGCTCTCACTTTATGAGCAGTTCTTC. This translates into CASSDASGNRLSLYEQFF.

V and J are TRBV7-9 and TRBJ1-2, with D possibly being TRBD1 (5 bases). Germline V lookup: CDR1 SEHNR, CDR2 FQNEAQ (reference sequence). The germline V and J ends were trimmed by 6 bases and 4 bases, with 18 bases remaining between them. The CDR3 runs to 15 residues. The CDR3, as DNA: TGTGCCAGCAGTCACCGCTCACAGGTTTTCTATGGCTACACCTTC. Protein sequence: CASSHRSQVFYGYTF.

This chain connects TRBV30 to TRBJ1-5; TRBD1 agrees at 7 bases. Trimming removed 7 bases from V and 4 bases from J; junction bases left unmatched: 4. The CDR3 spans 12 residues. CDR1 and CDR2 (germline): GTSNPN, SVGIG (reference sequence). CDR3 region: CAYRQGNQPQHF. In DNA, the CDR3 is TGTGCCTATCGACAGGGAAATCAGCCCCAGCATTTT.

The gene calls are TRBV28 and TRBJ2-7, with 8 bases aligning to TRBD2. The ends lost 6 bases at V and 0 bases at J; junction bases unmatched: 4. The CDR3 runs to 14 residues. Germline CDR1 is MDHEN and CDR2 is SYDVKM. Here the CDR3 reads CASRNSGISYEQYF. The CDR3 DNA follows: TGTGCCAGCAGGAATAGCGGGATCTCCTACGAGCAGTACTTC.

This chain connects TRBV5-5 to TRBJ2-7; the match to TRBD2 covers 14 bases. After removal of 4 bases from V and 9 bases from J, the junction contained 6 bases not matched to a gene. The length of the CDR3 is 14 residues. Germline values: CDR1 SGHKS, CDR2 YYEKEE (reference sequence). CDR3 coding DNA: TGTGCCAGCAGCCCGGGACTAGCGGGAGTGGTGCAGTACTTC. Protein sequence: CASSPGLAGVVQYF.

The chain joins TRBV29-1 to TRBJ2-7, with D tentatively TRBD1 (6 bases). Germline lookup yields CDR1 SQVTM and CDR2 ANQGSEA. Trimming stripped 2 bases from V and 0 bases from J, with 11 bases between. There are 14 residues in the CDR3. The CDR3 reads CSVESGHSSYEQYF. The CDR3 bases are TGCAGCGTTGAATCGGGACACAGCTCCTACGAGCAGTACTTC.

The chain is built from TRBV10-3 and TRBJ1-1, with 8 bases lining up with TRBD1. V shed 5 bases, J shed 7 bases, and the junction held 6 bases outside the gene matches. CDR1 and CDR2 (germline): ENHRY, SYGVKD. This CDR3 spans 13 amino acids. CDR3: CAISTTGEGEAFF. CDR3 DNA sequence: TGTGCCATCAGTACGACAGGGGAGGGTGAAGCTTTCTTT.

The rearrangement joins TRBV27 to TRBJ2-5; a possible D gene is TRBD2 (6 bases). The ends were cut back, 5 bases at V and 5 bases at J, with 15 bases in the middle. Germline V gives CDR1 MNHEY, CDR2 SMNVEV (reference sequence). The CDR3 covers 14 residues. The CDR3 region has the DNA TGTGCCAGCAGTGCTACGGGAGTGCCGGAGACCCAGTACTTC. Amino acid sequence: CASSATGVPETQYF.

The rearrangement joins TRBV27 to TRBJ1-1; TRBD1 is a possible D gene (6 bases). This CDR3 is 13 amino acids long. The V end was cut by 8 bases, the J end by 2 bases, with 12 bases between. Looked up from germline, CDR1 is MNHEY and CDR2 is SMNVEV (reference sequence). The CDR3 region has the DNA TGTGCCAGCTGGGGGACAAAAAACACTGAAGCTTTCTTT. Amino acid sequence: CASWGTKNTEAFF.

The chain carries TRBV2 and TRBJ1-5, with D possibly matching TRBD1 (5 bases). CDR3 size: 14 residues. In germline, CDR1 is SNHLY, CDR2 FYNNEI. The V end was cut by 3 bases, the J end by 7 bases, with 13 bases between. DNA of the CDR3: TGTGCCAGCAGTGACGGGGGTTCGGGGCAGCCCCAGCATTTT. It encodes CASSDGGSGQPQHF.

This chain connects TRBV9 to TRBJ2-7, with a tentative D call TRBD1 (6 bases). The V end was cut by 2 bases, the J end by 0 bases, with 18 bases between. The germline gives CDR1 SGDLS, CDR2 YYNGEE. The CDR3 has 17 amino acids. Here the CDR3 reads CASSVVSGDGGSYEQYF. In nucleotides, the CDR3 is TGTGCCAGCAGCGTCGTTTCAGGGGACGGAGGCTCCTACGAGCAGTACTTC.

This sequence joins TRBV5-1 and TRBJ2-5, with 15 bases lining up with TRBD2. Losses at the gene ends were 3 bases for V and 3 bases for J; bases not matched to a gene: 6. The CDR3 contains 17 residues. Germline V gene data show CDR1 as SGHRS and CDR2 as YFSETQ. CDR3 nucleotide sequence: TGCGCCAGCAGCTCAGGACTAGCGGGAGGGGTAGAAGAGACCCAGTACTTC. Translating gives CASSSGLAGGVEETQYF.

V gene TRBV7-9 combines with J gene TRBJ2-2; TRBD2 matches 10 bases. Trimming took 5 bases from V and 1 from J; bases not matched to a gene: 7. The germline gives CDR1 SEHNR, CDR2 FQNEAQ (reference sequence). The CDR3 is made up of 17 amino acids. CDR3 region: CASSQARLAGNTGELFF. The CDR3 nucleotides are TGTGCCAGCAGCCAAGCCAGACTAGCGGGGAACACCGGGGAGCTGTTTTTT.

This sequence joins TRBV5-4 and TRBJ2-3; D may be TRBD2 (6 bases). Trimming left V 0 bases short and J 4 bases short, with 9 bases between. The germline V gene encodes CDR1 SGHNT and CDR2 YYREEE (reference sequence). The CDR3 is 14 residues long. The CDR3 is CASSLAGVSDTQYF. In DNA form, the CDR3 reads TGTGCCAGCAGCTTGGCGGGAGTTTCAGATACGCAGTATTTT.

V usage is TRBV7-9 and J usage is TRBJ1-2; D is unclear. V lost 4 bases, J lost 4 bases, and 10 bases lay in between. CDR1 is SEHNR, CDR2 FQNEAQ, per germline (reference sequence). The CDR3 length is 13 residues. The CDR3 here is CASSSDLFYGYTF. The CDR3 bases are TGTGCCAGCAGCTCGGACTTGTTCTATGGCTACACCTTC.